The sequence of this T cell receptor beta chain was determined in a study of beta chain features in type 1 diabetes. Study-wide results and limits: Researchers reported that naive, central memory and Treg TCRB repertoires appeared more similar in patients than in healthy donors. Shortening of TCRB CDR3s, moderate but significant, appeared in all four CD4+ subsets of Type 1 diabetes patients. Equally in patients and controls, PCR might preferentially amplify shorter templates.

Of note for this clone: The antigen is undetermined.

Every isolated RNA sample was fully reverse transcribed, so sequencing captured expressed TCRB transcripts. Here immunoSEQ multiplex PCR was the method, and the copy in TCRdb shows in-frame clones only, minus some. The sample shows around 710,000 clones, 12% of them seen only once. This CDR3 contains 13 residues. Deletions cut 2 bases from V and 4 bases from J, with 7 bases between. Germline assignment: CDR1 SGHRS and CDR2 YFSETQ. V is TRBV5-1 and J is TRBJ2-1, with D hard to call. This clonotype originated in a man aged 25 to 45 with type 1 diabetes. Sequenced: naive CD4+ T cells from blood. The CDR3 sequence: CASSLDGYNEQFF. CDR3 coding DNA: TGCGCCAGCAGCTTAGACGGATACAATGAGCAGTTCTTC. The variable domain in full, completed from reference TRBV5-1 and TRBJ2-1, reads KAGVTQTPRYLIKTRGQQVTLSCSPISGHRSVSWYQQTPGQGLQFLFEYFSETQRNKGNFPGRFSGRQFSNSRSEMNVSTLELGDSALYLCASSLDGYNEQFFGPGTRLTVL.